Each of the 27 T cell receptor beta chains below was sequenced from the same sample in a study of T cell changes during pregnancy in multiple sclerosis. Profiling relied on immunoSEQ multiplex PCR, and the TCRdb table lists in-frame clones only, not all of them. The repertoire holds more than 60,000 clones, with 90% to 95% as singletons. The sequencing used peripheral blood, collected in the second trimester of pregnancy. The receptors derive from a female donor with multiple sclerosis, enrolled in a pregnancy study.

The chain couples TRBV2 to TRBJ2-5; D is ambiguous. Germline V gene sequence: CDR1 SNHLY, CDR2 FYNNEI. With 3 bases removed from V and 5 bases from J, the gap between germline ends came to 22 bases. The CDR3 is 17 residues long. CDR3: CASSEMPLRVSRETQYF. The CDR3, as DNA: TGTGCCAGCAGTGAGATGCCCTTAAGAGTTAGCCGGGAGACCCAGTACTTC.

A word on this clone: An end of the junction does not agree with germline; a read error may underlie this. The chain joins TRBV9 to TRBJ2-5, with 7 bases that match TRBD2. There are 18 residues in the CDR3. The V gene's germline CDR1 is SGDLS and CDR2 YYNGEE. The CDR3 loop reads CASSPNPSGTRNQETQYF. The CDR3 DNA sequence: TGTGCCAGCAGCCCTAATCCCAGCGGGACCCGGAACCAGGAGACCCAGTACTTC.

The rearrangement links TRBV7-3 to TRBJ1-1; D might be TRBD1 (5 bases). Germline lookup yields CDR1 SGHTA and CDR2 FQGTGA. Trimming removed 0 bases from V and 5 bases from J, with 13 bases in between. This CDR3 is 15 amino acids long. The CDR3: CASSLTYPGRTEAFF. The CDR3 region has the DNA TGTGCCAGCAGCTTAACCTACCCAGGGCGGACTGAAGCTTTCTTT.

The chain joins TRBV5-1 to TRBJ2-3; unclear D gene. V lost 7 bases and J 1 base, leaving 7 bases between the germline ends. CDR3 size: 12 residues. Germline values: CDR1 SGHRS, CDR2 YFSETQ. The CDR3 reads CASSRGTDTQYF. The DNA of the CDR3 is TGCGCCAGCTCCCGCGGCACAGATACGCAGTATTTT.

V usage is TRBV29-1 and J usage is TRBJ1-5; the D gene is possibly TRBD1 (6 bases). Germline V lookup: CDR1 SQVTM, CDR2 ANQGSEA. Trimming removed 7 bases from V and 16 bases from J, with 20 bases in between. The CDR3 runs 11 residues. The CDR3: CSAHERGGLHF. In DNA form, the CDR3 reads TGCAGCGCCCACGAGAGGGGGGGACTCCATTTT.

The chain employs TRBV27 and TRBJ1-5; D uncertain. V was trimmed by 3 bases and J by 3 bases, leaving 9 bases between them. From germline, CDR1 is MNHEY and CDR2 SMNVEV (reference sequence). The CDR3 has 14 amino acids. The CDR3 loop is CASSLRAYNQPQHF. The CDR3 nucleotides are TGTGCCAGCAGTTTGAGGGCTTACAATCAGCCCCAGCATTTT.

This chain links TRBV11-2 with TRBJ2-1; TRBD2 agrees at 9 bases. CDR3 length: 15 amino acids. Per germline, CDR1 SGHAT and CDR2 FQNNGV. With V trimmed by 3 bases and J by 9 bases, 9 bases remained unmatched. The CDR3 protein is CASSFSVAGALEQFF. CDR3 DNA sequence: TGTGCCAGCAGCTTCTCTGTAGCGGGGGCCCTTGAGCAGTTCTTC.

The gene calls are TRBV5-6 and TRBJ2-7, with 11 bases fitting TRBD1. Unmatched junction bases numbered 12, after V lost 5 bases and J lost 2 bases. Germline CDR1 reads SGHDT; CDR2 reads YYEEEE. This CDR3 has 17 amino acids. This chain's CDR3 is CASRPGQGARNPYEQYF. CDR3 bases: TGTGCCAGCAGACCCGGACAGGGGGCGAGAAACCCCTACGAGCAGTACTTC.

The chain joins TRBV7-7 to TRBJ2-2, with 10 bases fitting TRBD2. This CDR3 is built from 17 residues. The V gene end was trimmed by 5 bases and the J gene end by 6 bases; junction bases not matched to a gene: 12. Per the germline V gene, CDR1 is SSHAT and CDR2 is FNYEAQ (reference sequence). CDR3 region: CASSPGLAGVGAGELFF. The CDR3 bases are TGTGCCAGCAGCCCGGGGCTAGCGGGAGTTGGAGCCGGGGAGCTGTTTTTT.

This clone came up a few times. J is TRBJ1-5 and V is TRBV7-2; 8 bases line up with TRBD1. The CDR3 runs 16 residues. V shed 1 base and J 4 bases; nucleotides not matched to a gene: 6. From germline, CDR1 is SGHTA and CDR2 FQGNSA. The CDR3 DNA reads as TGTGCCAGCAGCTTAGTGGGTACAGGGGGGAATCAGCCCCAGCATTTT. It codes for CASSLVGTGGNQPQHF.

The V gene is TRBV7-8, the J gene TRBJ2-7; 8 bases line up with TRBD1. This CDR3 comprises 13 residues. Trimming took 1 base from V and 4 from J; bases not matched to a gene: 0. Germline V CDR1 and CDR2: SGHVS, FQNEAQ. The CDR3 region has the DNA TGTGCCAGCAGCTTAGGGACAGGGTACGAGCAGTACTTC. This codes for CASSLGTGYEQYF.

CDR3 in amino acids: CASSLKGAKVSDTQYF. The CDR3, as DNA: TGTGCCAGCAGTTTAAAGGGGGCGAAAGTTTCAGATACGCAGTATTTT. The J gene is TRBJ2-3, the V gene TRBV27; the match to TRBD1 covers 7 bases. This CDR3 contains 16 residues. Germline loops: CDR1 MNHEY, CDR2 SMNVEV (reference sequence). With V trimmed by 2 bases and J by 4 bases, 9 bases remained unmatched.

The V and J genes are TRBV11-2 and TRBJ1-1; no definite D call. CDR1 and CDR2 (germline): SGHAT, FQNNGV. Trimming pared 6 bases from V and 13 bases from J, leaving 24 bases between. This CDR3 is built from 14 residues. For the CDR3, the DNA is TGTGCCAGCAGTTTAAAGGGAACTAGTGACTGGGGTTTCTTT. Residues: CASSLKGTSDWGFF.

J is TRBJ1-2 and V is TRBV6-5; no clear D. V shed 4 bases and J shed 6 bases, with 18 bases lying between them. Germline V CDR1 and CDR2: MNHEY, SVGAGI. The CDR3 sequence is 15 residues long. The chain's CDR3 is CASSWENSGRDGYTF. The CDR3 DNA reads TGTGCCAGCAGTTGGGAGAACAGCGGGCGGGATGGCTACACCTTC.

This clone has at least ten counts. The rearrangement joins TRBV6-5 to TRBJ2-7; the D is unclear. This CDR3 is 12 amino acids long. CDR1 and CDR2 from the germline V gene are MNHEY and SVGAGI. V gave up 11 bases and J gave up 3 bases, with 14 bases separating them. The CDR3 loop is CAETPRGYEQYF. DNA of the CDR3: TGTGCCGAAACCCCAAGAGGCTACGAGCAGTACTTC.

The CDR3 DNA follows: TGTGCCAGTAGTATAGGAGGAGGGGCTCAGCCCCAGCATTTT. Protein: CASSIGGGAQPQHF. J is TRBJ1-5 and V is TRBV19, with D maybe TRBD1 (5 bases). The V and J ends lost 1 base and 6 bases respectively, with 10 bases between them. This CDR3 comprises 14 residues. Germline values: CDR1 LNHDA, CDR2 SQIVND (reference sequence).

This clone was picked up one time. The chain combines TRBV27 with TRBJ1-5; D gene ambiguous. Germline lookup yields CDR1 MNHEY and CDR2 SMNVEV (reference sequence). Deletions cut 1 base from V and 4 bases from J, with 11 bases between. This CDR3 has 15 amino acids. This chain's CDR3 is CASSLFFRQNQPQHF. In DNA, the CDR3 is TGTGCCAGCAGTTTATTTTTCAGGCAGAATCAGCCCCAGCATTTT.

The CDR3 sequence: CASSLSQLPSNFYGYTF. The CDR3 region has the DNA TGTGCCAGCTCACTATCACAGCTACCGTCCAACTTCTATGGCTACACCTTC. J is TRBJ1-2 and V is TRBV18; D is unresolved. The CDR3 runs to 17 residues. The V gene lost 4 bases and the J gene lost 4 bases, with 22 bases spanning the gap. Germline assignment: CDR1 KGHSH and CDR2 LQKENI.

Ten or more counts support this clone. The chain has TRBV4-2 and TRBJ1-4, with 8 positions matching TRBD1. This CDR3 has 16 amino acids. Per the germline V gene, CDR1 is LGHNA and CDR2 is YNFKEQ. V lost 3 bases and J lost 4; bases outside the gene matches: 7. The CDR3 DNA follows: TGTGCCAGCAGCCATGGACAGGGAAGCGGTAATGAAAAACTGTTTTTT. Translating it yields CASSHGQGSGNEKLFF.

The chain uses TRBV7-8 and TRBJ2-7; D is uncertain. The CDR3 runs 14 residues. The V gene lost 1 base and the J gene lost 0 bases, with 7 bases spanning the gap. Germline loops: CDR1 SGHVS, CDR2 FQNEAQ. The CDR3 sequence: CASSLGPVSYEQYF. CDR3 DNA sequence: TGTGCCAGCAGCTTAGGTCCAGTCTCCTACGAGCAGTACTTC.

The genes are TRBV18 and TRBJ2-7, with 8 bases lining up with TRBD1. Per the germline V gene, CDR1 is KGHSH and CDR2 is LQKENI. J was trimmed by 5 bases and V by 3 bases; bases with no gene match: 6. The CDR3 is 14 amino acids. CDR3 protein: CASSPPTGAHEQYF. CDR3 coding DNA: TGTGCCAGCTCACCGCCGACAGGGGCACACGAGCAGTACTTC.

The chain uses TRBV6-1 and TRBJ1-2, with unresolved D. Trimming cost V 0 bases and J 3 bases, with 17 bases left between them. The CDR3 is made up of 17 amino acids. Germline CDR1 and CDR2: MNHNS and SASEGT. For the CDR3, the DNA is TGTGCCAGCAGTGAAGCAGGACTAAATGTTGTTCACTATGGCTACACCTTC. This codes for CASSEAGLNVVHYGYTF.

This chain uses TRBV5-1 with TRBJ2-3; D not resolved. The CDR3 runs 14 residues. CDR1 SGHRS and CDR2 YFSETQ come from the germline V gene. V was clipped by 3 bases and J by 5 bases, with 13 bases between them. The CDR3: CASSSRLERDTQYF. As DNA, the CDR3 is TGCGCCAGCAGCTCACGTCTAGAGAGAGATACGCAGTATTTT.

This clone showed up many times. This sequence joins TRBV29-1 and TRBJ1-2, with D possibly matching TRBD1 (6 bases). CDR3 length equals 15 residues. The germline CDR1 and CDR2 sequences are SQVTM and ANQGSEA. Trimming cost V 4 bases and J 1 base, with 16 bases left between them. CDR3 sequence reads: CSVGSSQGHNYGYTF. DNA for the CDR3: TGCAGCGTTGGGTCCTCCCAGGGGCATAACTATGGCTACACCTTC.

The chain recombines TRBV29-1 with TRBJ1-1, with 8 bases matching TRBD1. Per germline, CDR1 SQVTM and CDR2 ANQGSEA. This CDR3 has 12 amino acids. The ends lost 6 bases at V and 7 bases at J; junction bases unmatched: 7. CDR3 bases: TGCAGCGTGTCAGGGGGCGTGAGTGAAGCTTTCTTT. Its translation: CSVSGGVSEAFF.

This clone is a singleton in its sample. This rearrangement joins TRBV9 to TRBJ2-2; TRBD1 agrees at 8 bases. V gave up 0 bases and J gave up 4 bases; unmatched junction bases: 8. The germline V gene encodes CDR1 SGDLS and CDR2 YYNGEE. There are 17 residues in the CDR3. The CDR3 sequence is CASSVAPGGSGTGELFF. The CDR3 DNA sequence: TGTGCCAGCAGCGTAGCTCCAGGGGGCAGTGGCACCGGGGAGCTGTTTTTT.

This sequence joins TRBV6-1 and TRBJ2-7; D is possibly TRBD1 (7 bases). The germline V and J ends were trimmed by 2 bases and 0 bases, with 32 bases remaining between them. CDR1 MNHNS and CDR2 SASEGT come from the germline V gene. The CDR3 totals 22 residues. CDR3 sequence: CASSELAGSEGAAFFSSYEQYF. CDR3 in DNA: TGTGCCAGCAGTGAATTGGCGGGTTCGGAGGGGGCAGCCTTTTTCAGCTCCTACGAGCAGTACTTC.